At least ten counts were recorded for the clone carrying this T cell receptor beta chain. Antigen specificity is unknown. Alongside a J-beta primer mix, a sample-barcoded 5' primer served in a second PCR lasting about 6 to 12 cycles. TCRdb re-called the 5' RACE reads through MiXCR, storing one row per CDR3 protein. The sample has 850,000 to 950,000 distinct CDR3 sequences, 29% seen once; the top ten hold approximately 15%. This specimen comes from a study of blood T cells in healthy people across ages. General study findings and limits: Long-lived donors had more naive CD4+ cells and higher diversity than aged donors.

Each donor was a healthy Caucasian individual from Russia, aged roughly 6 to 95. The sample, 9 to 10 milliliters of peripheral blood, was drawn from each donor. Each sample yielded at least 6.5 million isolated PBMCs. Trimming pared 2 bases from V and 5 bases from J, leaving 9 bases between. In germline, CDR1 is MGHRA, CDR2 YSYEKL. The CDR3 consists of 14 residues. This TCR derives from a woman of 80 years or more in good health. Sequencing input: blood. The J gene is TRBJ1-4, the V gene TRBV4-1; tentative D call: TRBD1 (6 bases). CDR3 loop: CASSQQGSNEKLFF. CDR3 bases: TGCGCCAGCAGCCAACAGGGGTCAAATGAAAAACTGTTTTTT.